The 13 T cell receptor beta chains below come from one sample, sequenced in a study of metastatic and nonmetastatic thyroid tumors (dated by TCRdb to about 2020). Receptors were amplified or captured by PCR. The sequencing machine was an Illumina HiSeq 4000. The raw public reads went through TCRdb reprocessing: fastp at Q25, MiXCR clone calling, in-frame beta chains kept. The sample table records approximately 41,000 clones; 25% to 30% of these occur just once. The ten largest account for nearly 10% of the sample. No patient had received any treatment before thyroid surgery. The sample was blood. Receptors originate from a male donor with papillary thyroid cancer or a benign thyroid nodule (not recorded which). Some clones in this sample may be carry-over from other donors' samples.

This clone was recorded at least ten times. The CDR3 DNA sequence: TGTGCCAGCAGTTTATCGGTCAGGGGGCGTTCGGAGACCCAGTACTTC. Protein: CASSLSVRGRSETQYF. The chain uses TRBV27 and TRBJ2-5, with TRBD1 matching 8 bases. With 0 bases clipped from V and 5 bases from J, the junction kept 8 bases outside the gene matches. This CDR3 spans 16 amino acids. Germline V gene data show CDR1 as MNHEY and CDR2 as SMNVEV (reference sequence).

V usage is TRBV24-1 and J usage is TRBJ1-1; no firm D call. This CDR3 is 13 amino acids long. V was shortened by 10 bases and J by 5 bases, with 16 bases between the two germline ends. CDR1 and CDR2 (germline): KGHDR, SFDVKD. The CDR3 loop reads CATDYSQVTEAFF. DNA for the CDR3: TGTGCCACAGACTACAGTCAAGTGACTGAAGCTTTCTTT.

This clone was seen many times. The genes are TRBV3-1 and TRBJ1-6; no clear D. CDR3 length: 16 amino acids. From germline, CDR1 is LGHDT and CDR2 YNNKEL (reference sequence). Trimming pared 2 bases from V and 6 bases from J, leaving 14 bases between. This CDR3 reads CASSQRVTGVNSPLHF. CDR3 nucleotides: TGTGCCAGCAGCCAACGGGTTACTGGAGTTAATTCACCCCTCCACTTT.

V gene TRBV20-1 combines with J gene TRBJ1-5; D is ambiguous. Germline CDR1 DFQATT, CDR2 SNEGSKA (reference sequence). Between the trimmed V and J ends, which lost 6 bases and 1 base, there was a span of 10 bases. The CDR3 loop spans 13 amino acids. The CDR3 sequence: CSAQRGSNQPQHF. The CDR3 DNA sequence: TGCAGTGCACAACGAGGGAGCAATCAGCCCCAGCATTTT.

This clone was detected ten times or more. This rearrangement joins TRBV3-1 to TRBJ1-2; D is undetermined. The CDR3 consists of 14 residues. Trimming shortened V by 4 bases and J by 1 base, and 10 bases separated the two germline ends. CDR1 and CDR2 (germline): LGHDT, YNNKEL (reference sequence). CDR3 protein: CASSPSQVNYGYTF. The CDR3 DNA reads TGTGCCAGCAGCCCATCGCAGGTTAACTATGGCTACACCTTC. Using reference TRBV3-1 and TRBJ1-2 for the parts outside the CDR3, the full variable domain is DTAVSQTPKYLVTQMGNDKSIKCEQNLGHDTMYWYKQDSKKFLKIMFSYNNKELIINETVPNRFSPKSPDKAHLNLHINSLELGDSAVYFCASSPSQVNYGYTFGSGTRLTVV.

This clone was detected ten times or more. V is TRBV19 and J is TRBJ1-1; D remains unclear. V was trimmed by 6 bases and J by 4 bases, leaving 15 bases between them. This CDR3 spans 14 amino acids. Germline loops: CDR1 LNHDA, CDR2 SQIVND (reference sequence). The CDR3 sequence is CASSDRGYLTEAFF. The CDR3 DNA sequence: TGTGCCAGTAGCGACCGTGGGTATCTCACTGAAGCTTTCTTT.

A few counts support this clone. This sequence joins TRBV6-1 and TRBJ1-5; tentative D call: TRBD1 (6 bases). The CDR3 spans 16 residues. Trimming stripped 6 bases from V and 3 bases from J, with 18 bases between. Germline assignment: CDR1 MNHNS and CDR2 SASEGT. CDR3 DNA sequence: TGTGCCAGCAGCACATACCTAACAGGGAACAATCAGCCCCAGCATTTT. Translated, it gives CASSTYLTGNNQPQHF.

Ten or more counts support this clone. The genes are TRBV5-1 and TRBJ2-1; perhaps TRBD1 as D (7 bases). Trimming removed 2 bases from V and 5 bases from J, with 14 bases in between. CDR1 is SGHRS and CDR2 is YFSETQ in the germline V gene. The CDR3 spans 15 residues. Written as DNA, the CDR3 is TGCGCCAGCAGCTTACCTCCAGGGGGGCACAATGAGCAGTTCTTC. Amino acids: CASSLPPGGHNEQFF.

This clone was counted ten times or more. V and J are TRBV6-5 and TRBJ1-6; TRBD1 matches at 8 bases. The CDR3 contains 14 residues. With 2 bases clipped from V and 9 bases from J, the junction kept 3 bases outside the gene matches. CDR1 and CDR2 from the germline V gene are MNHEY and SVGAGI. For the CDR3, the DNA is TGTGCCAGCAGTTACGGACAGGGTGGTTCACCCCTCCACTTT. Amino acids: CASSYGQGGSPLHF.

This clone ranks as medium-sized. This chain connects TRBV4-1 to TRBJ1-1; a weak D match, TRBD1 (5 bases). The CDR3 covers 13 residues. Germline assignment: CDR1 MGHRA and CDR2 YSYEKL. V lost 3 bases and J lost 10, with 15 bases in between. The CDR3 is CASSHPQLGGAFF. Here the CDR3 DNA reads TGCGCCAGCAGCCACCCCCAATTGGGGGGAGCTTTCTTT.

The rearrangement joins TRBV5-1 to TRBJ2-3; 9 nucleotides match TRBD2. Germline V gene data show CDR1 as SGHRS and CDR2 as YFSETQ. The CDR3 is 16 amino acids. The V gene end was trimmed by 6 bases and the J gene end by 5 bases; junction bases not matched to a gene: 13. CDR3 coding DNA: TGCGCCAGCACCATCTTTCCGCGGGAGGGTAGAGATACGCAGTATTTT. As protein: CASTIFPREGRDTQYF.

The sample holds many counts of this clone. A much larger clone differs by one base, so this may be a read error. The chain combines TRBV12-5 with TRBJ2-5; possibly TRBD2 for D (6 bases). CDR1 is LGHNT, CDR2 FRNRAP, per germline. The CDR3 runs to 13 residues. Trimming took 5 bases from V and 6 from J, leaving 13 bases between them. Written as DNA, the CDR3 is TGTGCTAGTGGTCTAGGAGCGGGTCAGACCCAGTACTTC. Amino acids: CASGLGAGQTQYF.

DNA of the CDR3: TGCAGTGCTAGAGATGGTGGGGTACGTTGTCAAAAACTGTTTTTT. It codes for CSARDGGVRCQKLFF. V usage is TRBV20-1 and J usage is TRBJ1-4; D unclear. Trimming shortened V by 0 bases and J by 9 bases, and 17 bases separated the two germline ends. Per germline, CDR1 DFQATT and CDR2 SNEGSKA (reference sequence). The CDR3 has 15 amino acids.